Listed below are T cell receptor beta chains from one sample, sequenced in a study of T cells in Graves' hyperthyroidism and ophthalmopathy. Each CDR3 protein gets one entry after TCRdb re-called the multiplex PCR reads with MiXCR. The sample includes 250,000 to 350,000 distinct CDR3 sequences, roughly 15% seen only once; the top ten take around 35%. Sample: blood. These receptors all stem from a man aged 30-40 years with Graves' hyperthyroidism. The CDR3 runs from the conserved cysteine through the conserved F or W. A D gene is named only where the DNA matches it firmly. A clone size is listed for some rows: how often the clone was seen (once, few, many), or a class if it is expanded.

length: 17
J: TRBJ2-3
V: TRBV12-3/TRBV12-4
size: -
D: TRBD1
DNA: TGTGCCAGCAGTTGGGGGGTGGGGACAGGGGCCGCAGATACGCAGTATTTT
CDR3: CASSWGVGTGAADTQYF

length: 14
J: TRBJ2-5
V: TRBV6-1
size: many
D: TRBD2
DNA: TGTGCCAGCAGCCCTCAGCGGGAGGGTTTGACCCAGTACTTC
CDR3: CASSPQREGLTQYF

length: 18
J: TRBJ2-1
V: TRBV9
size: -
D: TRBD2
DNA: TGTGCCAGCAGCCACCGGGGCGGGAGGGCCTGGGGGTACAATGAGCAGTTCTTC
CDR3: CASSHRGGRAWGYNEQFF

length: 17
J: TRBJ1-2
V: TRBV6-1
size: -
D: TRBD1
DNA: TGTGCCAGCAGTCGACGGACAGGGGGCTCTCCGGACTATGGCTACACCTTC
CDR3: CASSRRTGGSPDYGYTF

length: 14
J: TRBJ2-2
V: TRBV11-2
size: many
D: -
DNA: TGTGCCAGCAGCTCTGGAAGTGTCACCGGGGAGCTGTTTTTT
CDR3: CASSSGSVTGELFF

length: 15
J: TRBJ1-3
V: TRBV3-1
size: many
D: -
DNA: TGTGCCAGCAGCCAAGGGGACCTACCGGTGAACACCATATATTTT
CDR3: CASSQGDLPVNTIYF

length: 14
J: TRBJ2-5
V: TRBV19
size: few
D: TRBD2
DNA: TGTGCCAGTAGGGCGGCCGGGACTAAACAGACCCAGTACTTC
CDR3: CASRAAGTKQTQYF

length: 13
J: TRBJ1-5
V: TRBV7-2
size: few
D: -
DNA: TGTGCCAGCAGCTTGGGGCGAAAGCAGCCCCAGCATTTT
CDR3: CASSLGRKQPQHF

length: 13
J: TRBJ2-1
V: TRBV12-3/TRBV12-4
size: many
D: TRBD2
DNA: TGTGCCAGCAGCCTACTAGCGGGAGTTGAGCAGTTCTTC
CDR3: CASSLLAGVEQFF

length: 15
J: TRBJ2-3
V: TRBV7-2
size: many
D: -
DNA: TGTGCCAGCAGCCTGACGGCCTCGCCCCCAGATACGCAGTATTTT
CDR3: CASSLTASPPDTQYF

length: 15
J: TRBJ2-2
V: TRBV3-1
size: many
D: TRBD1
DNA: TGTGCCAGCAGCCGGACGACAGGGACCACCGGGGAGCTGTTTTTT
CDR3: CASSRTTGTTGELFF

length: 13
J: TRBJ2-7
V: TRBV28
size: many
D: -
DNA: TGTGCCAGCAATGAGGACACGTACTACGAGCAGTACTTC
CDR3: CASNEDTYYEQYF

length: 13
J: TRBJ1-2
V: TRBV28
size: many
D: -
DNA: TGTGCCAGCAGTTTATGGAGTACCTATGGCTACACCTTC
CDR3: CASSLWSTYGYTF

length: 17
J: TRBJ1-3
V: TRBV18
size: few
D: TRBD1
DNA: TGTGCCAGCTCACCACTGCAGGACAGGACCTCTGGAAACACCATATATTTT
CDR3: CASSPLQDRTSGNTIYF

length: 16
J: TRBJ1-5
V: TRBV3-1
size: many
D: -
DNA: TGTGCCAGCAGCCCAGTCGGGGGCCGTAATATGCAGCCCCAGCATTTT
CDR3: CASSPVGGRNMQPQHF